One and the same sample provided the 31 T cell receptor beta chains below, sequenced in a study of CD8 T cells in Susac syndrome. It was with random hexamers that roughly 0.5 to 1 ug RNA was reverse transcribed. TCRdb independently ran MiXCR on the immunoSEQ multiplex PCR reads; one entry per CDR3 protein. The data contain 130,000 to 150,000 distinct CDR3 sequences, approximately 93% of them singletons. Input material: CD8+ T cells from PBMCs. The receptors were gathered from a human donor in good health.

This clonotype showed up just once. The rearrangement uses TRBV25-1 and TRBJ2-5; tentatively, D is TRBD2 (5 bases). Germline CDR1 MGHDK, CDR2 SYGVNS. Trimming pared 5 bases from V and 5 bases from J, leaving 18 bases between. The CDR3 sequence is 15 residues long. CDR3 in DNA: TGTGCCAGCAGTCAGGAGGCACTCACCAGGGAGACCCAGTACTTC. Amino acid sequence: CASSQEALTRETQYF.

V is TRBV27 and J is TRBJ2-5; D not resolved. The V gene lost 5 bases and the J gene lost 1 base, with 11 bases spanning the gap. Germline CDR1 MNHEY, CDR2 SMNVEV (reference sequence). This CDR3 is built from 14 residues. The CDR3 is CASSTAASQETQYF. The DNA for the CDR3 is TGTGCCAGCAGTACCGCGGCTAGCCAAGAGACCCAGTACTTC.

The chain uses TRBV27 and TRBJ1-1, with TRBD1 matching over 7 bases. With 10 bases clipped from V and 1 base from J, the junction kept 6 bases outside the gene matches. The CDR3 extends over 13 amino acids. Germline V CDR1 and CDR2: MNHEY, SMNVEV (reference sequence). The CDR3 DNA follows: TGTGCCACCCAGGGGGACGGGAACACTGAAGCTTTCTTT. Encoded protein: CATQGDGNTEAFF.

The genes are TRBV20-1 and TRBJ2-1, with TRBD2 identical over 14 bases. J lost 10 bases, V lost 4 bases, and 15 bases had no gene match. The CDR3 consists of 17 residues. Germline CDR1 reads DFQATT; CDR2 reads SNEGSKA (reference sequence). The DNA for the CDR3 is TGCAGTGCTACAGGGAGACCGGGACTAGCGGGAGTACGAGAGCAGTTCTTC. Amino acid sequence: CSATGRPGLAGVREQFF.

The CDR3 sequence: CASSLDHEQYF. In nucleotides, the CDR3 is TGTGCCAGCAGCCTAGACCACGAGCAGTACTTC. The rearrangement uses TRBV11-1 and TRBJ2-7; D gene unclear. Germline assignment: CDR1 SGHAT and CDR2 FQDESV (reference sequence). The CDR3 is 11 amino acids. V lost 5 bases and J 5 bases, leaving 7 bases between the germline ends.

CDR3 in amino acids: CASSPGLAGAWTDTQYF. The CDR3, as DNA: TGTGCCAGCAGCCCGGGACTAGCGGGAGCTTGGACAGATACGCAGTATTTT. The chain combines TRBV7-9 with TRBJ2-3, with 14 bases lining up with TRBD2. From germline, CDR1 is SEHNR and CDR2 FQNEAQ (reference sequence). Trimming cost V 5 bases and J 3 bases; bases outside gene matches: 7. This CDR3 has 17 amino acids.

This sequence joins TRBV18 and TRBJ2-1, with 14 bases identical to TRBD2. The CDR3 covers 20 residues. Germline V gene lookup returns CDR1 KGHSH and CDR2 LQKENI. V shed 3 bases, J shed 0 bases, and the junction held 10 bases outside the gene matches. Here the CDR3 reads CASSPTGTSGSASSYNEQFF. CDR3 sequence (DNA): TGTGCCAGCTCACCTACCGGGACTAGCGGGAGCGCGAGCTCCTACAATGAGCAGTTCTTC.

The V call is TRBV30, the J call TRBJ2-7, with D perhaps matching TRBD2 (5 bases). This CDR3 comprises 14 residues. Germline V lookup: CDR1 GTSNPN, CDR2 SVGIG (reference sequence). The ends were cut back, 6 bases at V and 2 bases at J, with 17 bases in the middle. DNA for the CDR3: TGTGCCTGTCTCCCAGAGGGAGCGACCTACGAGCAGTACTTC. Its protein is CACLPEGATYEQYF.

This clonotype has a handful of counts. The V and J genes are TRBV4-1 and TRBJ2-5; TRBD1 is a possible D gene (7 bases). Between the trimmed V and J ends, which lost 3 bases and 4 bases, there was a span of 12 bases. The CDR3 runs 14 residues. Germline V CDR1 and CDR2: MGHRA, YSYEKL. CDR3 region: CASSQRDRAETQYF. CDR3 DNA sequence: TGCGCCAGCAGCCAGCGGGACAGAGCAGAGACCCAGTACTTC.

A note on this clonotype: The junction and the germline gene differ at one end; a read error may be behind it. CDR3 nucleotides: TGTGCCAGCAGCTTCGACTACGTTGAGCAGCTCTTC. Its protein product is CASSFDYVEQLF. The V call is TRBV11-2, the J call TRBJ2-1, with TRBD2 as a possible D gene (5 bases). Germline V CDR1 and CDR2: SGHAT, FQNNGV. The CDR3 length is 12 residues. Full variable domain (missing parts from reference TRBV11-2 and TRBJ2-1): EAGVAQSPRYKIIEKRQSVAFWCNPISGHATLYWYQQILGQGPKLLIQFQNNGVVDDSQLPKDRFSAERLKGVDSTLKIQPAKLEDSAVYLCASSFDYVEQLFGPGTRLTVL.

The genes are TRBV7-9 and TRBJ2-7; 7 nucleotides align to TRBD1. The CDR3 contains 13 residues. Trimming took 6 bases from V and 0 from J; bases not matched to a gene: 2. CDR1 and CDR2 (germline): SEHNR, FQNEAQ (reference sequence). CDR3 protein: CASRGQPSYEQYF. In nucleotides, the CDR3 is TGTGCCAGCAGGGGACAGCCCTCCTACGAGCAGTACTTC.

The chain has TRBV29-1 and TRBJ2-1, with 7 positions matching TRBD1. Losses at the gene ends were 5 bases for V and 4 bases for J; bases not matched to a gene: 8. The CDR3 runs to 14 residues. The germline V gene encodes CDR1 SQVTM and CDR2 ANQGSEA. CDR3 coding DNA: TGCAGCGTTCTTCCCGGGACAGAGTACAATGAGCAGTTCTTC. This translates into CSVLPGTEYNEQFF.

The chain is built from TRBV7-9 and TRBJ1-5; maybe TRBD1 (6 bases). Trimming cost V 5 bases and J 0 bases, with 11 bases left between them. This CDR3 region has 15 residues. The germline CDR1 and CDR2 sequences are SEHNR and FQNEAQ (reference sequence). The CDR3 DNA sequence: TGTGCCAGCAGCCCCACAGGGACTAGCAATCAGCCCCAGCATTTT. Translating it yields CASSPTGTSNQPQHF.

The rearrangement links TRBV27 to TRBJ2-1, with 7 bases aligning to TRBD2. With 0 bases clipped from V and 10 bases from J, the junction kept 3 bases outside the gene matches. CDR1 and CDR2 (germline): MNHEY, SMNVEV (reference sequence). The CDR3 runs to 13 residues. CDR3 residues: CASSLSRDYEQFF. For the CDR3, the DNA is TGTGCCAGCAGTTTATCCCGGGACTACGAGCAGTTCTTC.

The CDR3 coding sequence is TGTGCCAGCAGCTTAGTTTTCGGGAATGAGCAGTTCTTC. It specifies CASSLVFGNEQFF. This sequence joins TRBV7-2 and TRBJ2-1; D unresolved. Germline V gives CDR1 SGHTA, CDR2 FQGNSA. Trimming took 1 base from V and 7 from J, leaving 8 bases between them. CDR3 length equals 13 residues.

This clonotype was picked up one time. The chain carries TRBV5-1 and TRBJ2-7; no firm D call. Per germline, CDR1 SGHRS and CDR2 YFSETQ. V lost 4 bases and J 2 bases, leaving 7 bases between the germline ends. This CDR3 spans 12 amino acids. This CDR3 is CASSQSTYEQYF. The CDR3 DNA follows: TGCGCCAGCAGCCAATCGACCTACGAGCAGTACTTC.

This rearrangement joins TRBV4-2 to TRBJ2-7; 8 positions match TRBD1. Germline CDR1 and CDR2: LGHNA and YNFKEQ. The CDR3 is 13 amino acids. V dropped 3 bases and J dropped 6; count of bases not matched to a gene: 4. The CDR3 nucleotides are TGTGCCAGCAGCCAGCCGACAGGGGTCGAGCAGTACTTC. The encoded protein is CASSQPTGVEQYF.

In DNA form, the CDR3 reads TGTGCCAGCAGCTTAGAGGGACAGGGGTACTACAATGAGCAGTTCTTC. Protein: CASSLEGQGYYNEQFF. The chain carries TRBV7-9 and TRBJ2-1; TRBD1 matches at 10 bases. The V and J ends lost 1 base and 3 bases, in that order; junction bases with no gene match: 3. The germline gives CDR1 SEHNR, CDR2 FQNEAQ (reference sequence). The CDR3 consists of 16 residues.

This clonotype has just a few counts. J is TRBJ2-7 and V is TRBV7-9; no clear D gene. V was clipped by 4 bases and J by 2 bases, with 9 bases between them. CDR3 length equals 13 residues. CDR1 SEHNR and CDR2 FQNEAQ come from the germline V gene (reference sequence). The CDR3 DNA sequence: TGTGCCAGCAGCTCCTCTAGAACCTACGAGCAGTACTTC. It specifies CASSSSRTYEQYF.

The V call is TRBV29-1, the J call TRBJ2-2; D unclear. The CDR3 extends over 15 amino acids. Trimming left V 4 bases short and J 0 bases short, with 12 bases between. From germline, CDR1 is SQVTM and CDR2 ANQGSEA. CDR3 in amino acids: CSVVNDTANTGELFF. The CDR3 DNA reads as TGCAGCGTTGTTAATGACACTGCGAACACCGGGGAGCTGTTTTTT.

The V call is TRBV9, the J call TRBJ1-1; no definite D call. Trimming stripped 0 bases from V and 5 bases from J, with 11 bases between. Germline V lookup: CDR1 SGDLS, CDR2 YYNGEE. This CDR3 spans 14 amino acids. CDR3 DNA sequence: TGTGCCAGCAGCGTAGATCGGGGAGGAACTGAAGCTTTCTTT. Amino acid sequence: CASSVDRGGTEAFF.

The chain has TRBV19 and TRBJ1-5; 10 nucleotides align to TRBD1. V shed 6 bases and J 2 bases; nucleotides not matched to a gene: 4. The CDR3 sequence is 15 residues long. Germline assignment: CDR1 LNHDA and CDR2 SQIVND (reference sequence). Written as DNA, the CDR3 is TGTGCCAGTAGCTACGGGACAGGGGGCAATCAGCCCCAGCATTTT. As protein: CASSYGTGGNQPQHF.

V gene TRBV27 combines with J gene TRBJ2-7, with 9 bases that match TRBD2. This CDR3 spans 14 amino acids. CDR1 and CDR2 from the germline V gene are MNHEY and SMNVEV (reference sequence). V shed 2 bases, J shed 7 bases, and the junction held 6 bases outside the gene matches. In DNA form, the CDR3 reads TGTGCCAGCAGTTTAGGTAGCGGGAGTTTTGAGCAGTACTTC. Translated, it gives CASSLGSGSFEQYF.

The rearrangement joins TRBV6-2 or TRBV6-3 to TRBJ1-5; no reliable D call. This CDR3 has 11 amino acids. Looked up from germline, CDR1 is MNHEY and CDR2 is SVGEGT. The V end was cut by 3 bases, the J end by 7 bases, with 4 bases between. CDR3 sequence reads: CASSYWQPQHF. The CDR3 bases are TGTGCCAGCAGTTATTGGCAGCCCCAGCATTTT.

CDR3 region: CASSLEAGSAYNEQFF. Here the CDR3 DNA reads TGTGCCAGCAGCTTAGAGGCGGGGAGCGCCTACAATGAGCAGTTCTTC. V is TRBV11-2 and J is TRBJ2-1, with D tentatively TRBD2 (6 bases). Germline CDR1 SGHAT, CDR2 FQNNGV. V shed 0 bases and J shed 2 bases, with 11 bases lying between them. This CDR3 has 16 residues.

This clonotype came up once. CDR3 DNA sequence: TGCAGCGTTTGGGAGGGCTACGAGCAGTACTTC. Its translation: CSVWEGYEQYF. The V and J genes are TRBV29-1 and TRBJ2-7; TRBD2 aligns across 7 bases. The CDR3 has 11 residues. The germline CDR1 and CDR2 sequences are SQVTM and ANQGSEA. Trimming took 5 bases from V and 3 from J; bases not matched to a gene: 1.

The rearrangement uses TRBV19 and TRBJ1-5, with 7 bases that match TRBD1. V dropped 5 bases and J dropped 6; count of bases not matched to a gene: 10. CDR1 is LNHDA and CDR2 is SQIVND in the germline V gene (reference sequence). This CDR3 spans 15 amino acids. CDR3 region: CASSPDRTLAQPQHF. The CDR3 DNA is TGTGCCAGTAGTCCGGACAGGACTCTCGCTCAGCCCCAGCATTTT.

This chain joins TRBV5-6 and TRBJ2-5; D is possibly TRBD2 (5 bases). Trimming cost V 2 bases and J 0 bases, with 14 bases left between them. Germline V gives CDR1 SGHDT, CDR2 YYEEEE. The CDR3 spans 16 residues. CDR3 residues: CASSFWGSVYQETQYF. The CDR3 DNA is TGTGCCAGCAGCTTCTGGGGTAGCGTTTACCAAGAGACCCAGTACTTC.

CDR3 sequence reads: CASSQGRAYTQYF. DNA of the CDR3: TGCGCCAGCAGCCAAGGTCGAGCTTATACGCAGTATTTT. J is TRBJ2-3 and V is TRBV4-3; unclear D gene. CDR1 is LGHNA, CDR2 YSLEER, per germline. V was trimmed by 1 base and J by 7 bases, leaving 9 bases between them. CDR3 length: 13 amino acids.

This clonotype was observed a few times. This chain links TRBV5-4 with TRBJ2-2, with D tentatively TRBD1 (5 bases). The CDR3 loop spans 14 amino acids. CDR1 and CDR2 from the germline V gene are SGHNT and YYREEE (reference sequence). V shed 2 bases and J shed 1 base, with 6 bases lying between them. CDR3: CASSLGQNTGELFF. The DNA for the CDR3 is TGTGCCAGCAGCTTAGGACAGAACACCGGGGAGCTGTTTTTT.

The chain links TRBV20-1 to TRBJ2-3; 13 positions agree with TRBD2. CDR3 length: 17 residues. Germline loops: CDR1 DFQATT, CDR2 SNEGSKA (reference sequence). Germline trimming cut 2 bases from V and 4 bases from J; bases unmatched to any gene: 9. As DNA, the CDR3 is TGCAGTGCTAGAACAGCCGGGACTAGCGGGATAGCAGATACGCAGTATTTT. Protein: CSARTAGTSGIADTQYF.